This T cell receptor (beta chain) was sequenced for a study of blood T cell repertoires in COVID-19. Study information: Acute and convalescent COVID-19 specimens originated in the United States, Italy and Spain. Sources were T cells, B-cell-depleted T cells, or PBMCs; the material itself was cDNA or gDNA.

Profiling relied on immunoSEQ multiplex PCR, and the TCRdb table lists in-frame clones only, not all of them. The sample contains over 65,000 clones, 60% to 80% of which appear only once. While infection was still active, Seattle patients were enrolled and then followed longitudinally. Germline CDR1 is GTSNPN and CDR2 is SVGIG (reference sequence). CDR3 length equals 15 residues. V gave up 1 base and J gave up 9 bases; unmatched junction bases: 5. This clone came up a few times. The TCR was taken from a man in his 60s with COVID-19, enrolled during active disease. Sequenced input: peripheral blood. The genes are TRBV30 and TRBJ2-1; 14 positions agree with TRBD2. As DNA, the CDR3 is TGTGCCTGGAGTGACCCGGGACTAGCGGGAGTTGAGCAGTTCTTC. It is translated as CAWSDPGLAGVEQFF.